The 6 T cell receptor beta chains in this list originate from one sample, sequenced in a study of blood T cell repertoires in COVID-19. Data came from immunoSEQ multiplex PCR; TCRdb stores just in-frame clones and leaves some out. Counted here are about 200,000 clones, roughly 84% occurring once; the ten biggest clones make up 27%. Sequenced material: peripheral blood. The receptors stem from a man in his forties or fifties with acute or convalescent COVID-19.

This chain connects TRBV7-7 to TRBJ2-1; a possible D gene is TRBD2 (6 bases). Germline V gene data show CDR1 as SSHAT and CDR2 as FNYEAQ (reference sequence). Trimming stripped 5 bases from V and 8 bases from J, with 16 bases between. The CDR3 is made up of 14 amino acids. The CDR3 coding sequence is TGTGCCAGCAGCCGGACGGGAGCAGGCGATGAGCAGTTCTTC. It encodes CASSRTGAGDEQFF.

The chain is built from TRBV25-1 and TRBJ1-4; tentative D call: TRBD1 (6 bases). V was shortened by 3 bases and J by 10 bases, with 15 bases between the two germline ends. The CDR3 covers 14 residues. CDR1 is MGHDK and CDR2 is SYGVNS in the germline V gene. The CDR3 loop reads CASSETGLNRKLFF. Written as DNA, the CDR3 is TGTGCCAGCAGTGAGACAGGCCTGAATCGAAAACTGTTTTTT.

In its sample, this clone was seen a few times. The V gene is TRBV5-1, the J gene TRBJ2-7; D remains unclear. The CDR3 has 13 amino acids. Germline loops: CDR1 SGHRS, CDR2 YFSETQ. V lost 5 bases and J lost 1, with 10 bases in between. The CDR3 loop is CASRLVLSYEQYF. In nucleotides, the CDR3 is TGCGCCAGCAGATTAGTATTATCCTACGAGCAGTACTTC.

The V and J genes are TRBV19 and TRBJ1-1, with unresolved D. Germline V CDR1 and CDR2: LNHDA, SQIVND (reference sequence). Trimming removed 6 bases from V and 0 bases from J, with 14 bases in between. The length of the CDR3 is 15 residues. Here the CDR3 DNA reads TGTGCCAGTAGAGAAACAGATATTATGAACACTGAAGCTTTCTTT. It translates to CASRETDIMNTEAFF. The entire variable domain, with the rest obtained from reference TRBV19 and TRBJ1-1, is as follows: DGGITQSPKYLFRKEGQNVTLSCEQNLNHDAMYWYRQDPGQGLRLIYYSQIVNDFQKGDIAEGYSVSREKKESFPLTVTSAQKNPTAFYLCASRETDIMNTEAFFGQGTRLTVV.

The V and J genes are TRBV5-1 and TRBJ1-1; 8 positions match TRBD1. CDR1 is SGHRS, CDR2 YFSETQ, per germline. V was clipped by 0 bases and J by 7 bases; unmatched bases: 11. The CDR3 runs to 16 residues. The CDR3 sequence: CASSLAVGQGAFEAFF. CDR3 sequence (DNA): TGCGCCAGCAGCTTGGCGGTGGGCCAGGGGGCTTTTGAAGCTTTCTTT.

The genes are TRBV6-4 and TRBJ2-7, with TRBD1 matching 8 bases. V gave up 8 bases and J gave up 7 bases; unmatched junction bases: 4. Germline V gives CDR1 MRHNA, CDR2 SNTAGT. The CDR3 spans 11 residues. The CDR3 region has the DNA TGTGCCAGCTTTCAGGGGGCTGAGCAGTACTTC. It yields the protein CASFQGAEQYF.